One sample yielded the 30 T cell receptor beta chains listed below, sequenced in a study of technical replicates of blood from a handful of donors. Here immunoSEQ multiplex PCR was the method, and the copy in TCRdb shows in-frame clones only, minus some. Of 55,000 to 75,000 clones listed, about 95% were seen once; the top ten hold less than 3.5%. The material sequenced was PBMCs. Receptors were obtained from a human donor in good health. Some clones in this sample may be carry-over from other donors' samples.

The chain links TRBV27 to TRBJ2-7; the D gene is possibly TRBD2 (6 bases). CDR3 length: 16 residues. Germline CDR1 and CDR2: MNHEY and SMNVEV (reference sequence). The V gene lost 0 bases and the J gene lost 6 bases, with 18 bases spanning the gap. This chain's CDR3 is CASSLSYGPSGGEQYF. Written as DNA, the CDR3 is TGTGCCAGCAGTTTATCATACGGGCCCTCCGGGGGCGAGCAGTACTTC.

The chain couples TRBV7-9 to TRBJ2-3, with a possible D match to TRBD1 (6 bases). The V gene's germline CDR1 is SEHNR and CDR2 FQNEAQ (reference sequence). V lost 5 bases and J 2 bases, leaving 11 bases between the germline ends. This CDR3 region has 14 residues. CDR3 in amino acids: CASSSRGVTDTQYF. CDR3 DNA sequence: TGTGCCAGCAGCAGCAGGGGCGTCACAGATACGCAGTATTTT.

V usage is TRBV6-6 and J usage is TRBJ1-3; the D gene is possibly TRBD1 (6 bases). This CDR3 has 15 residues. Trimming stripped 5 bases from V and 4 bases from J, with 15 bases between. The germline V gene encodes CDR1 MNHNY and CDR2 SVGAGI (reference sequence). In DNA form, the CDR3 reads TGTGCCAGCAGTGGGGGAGGGGGTTCAGGAAACACCATATATTTT. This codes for CASSGGGGSGNTIYF.

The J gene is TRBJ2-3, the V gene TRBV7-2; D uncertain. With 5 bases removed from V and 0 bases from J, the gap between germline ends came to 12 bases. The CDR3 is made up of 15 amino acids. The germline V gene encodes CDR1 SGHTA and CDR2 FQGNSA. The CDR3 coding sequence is TGTGCCAGCAGCCCCTCCTACGCTAGCACAGATACGCAGTATTTT. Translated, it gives CASSPSYASTDTQYF.

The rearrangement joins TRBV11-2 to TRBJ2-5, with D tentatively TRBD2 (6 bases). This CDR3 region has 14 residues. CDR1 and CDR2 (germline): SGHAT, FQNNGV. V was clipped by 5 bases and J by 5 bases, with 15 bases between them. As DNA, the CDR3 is TGTGCCAGCAGCGCCTACGGACTACTGGAGACCCAGTACTTC. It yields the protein CASSAYGLLETQYF.

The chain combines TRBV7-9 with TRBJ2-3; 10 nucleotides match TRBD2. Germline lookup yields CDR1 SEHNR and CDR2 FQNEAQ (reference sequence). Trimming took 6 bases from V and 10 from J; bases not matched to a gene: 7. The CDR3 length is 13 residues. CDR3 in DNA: TGTGCCAGCAGTCCGATAGCGGGAGGTCCGCAGTATTTT. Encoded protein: CASSPIAGGPQYF.

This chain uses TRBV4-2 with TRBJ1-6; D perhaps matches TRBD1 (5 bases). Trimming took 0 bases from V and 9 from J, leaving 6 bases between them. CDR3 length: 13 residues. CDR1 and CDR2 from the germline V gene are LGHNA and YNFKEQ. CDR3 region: CASSQEGVSPLHF. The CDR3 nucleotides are TGTGCCAGCAGCCAAGAAGGGGTTTCACCCCTCCACTTT.

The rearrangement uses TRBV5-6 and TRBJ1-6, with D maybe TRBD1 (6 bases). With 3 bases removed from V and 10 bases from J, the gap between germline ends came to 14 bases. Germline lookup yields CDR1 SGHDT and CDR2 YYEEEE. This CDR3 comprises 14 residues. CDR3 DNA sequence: TGTGCCAGCAGCTCGACAGGTTCAGCCTCACCCCTCCACTTT. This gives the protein CASSSTGSASPLHF.

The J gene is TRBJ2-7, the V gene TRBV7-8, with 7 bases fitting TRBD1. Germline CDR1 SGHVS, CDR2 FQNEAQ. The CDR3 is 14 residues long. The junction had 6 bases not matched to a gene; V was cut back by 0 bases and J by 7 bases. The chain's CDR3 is CASSLADRAREQYF. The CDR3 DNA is TGTGCCAGCAGCTTAGCCGACAGGGCTCGAGAGCAGTACTTC.

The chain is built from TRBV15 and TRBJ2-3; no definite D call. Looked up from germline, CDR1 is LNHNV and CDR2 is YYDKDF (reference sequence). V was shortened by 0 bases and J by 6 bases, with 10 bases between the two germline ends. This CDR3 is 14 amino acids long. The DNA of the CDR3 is TGTGCCACCAGCAGAGATCTAGTCGAGGATACGCAGTATTTT. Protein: CATSRDLVEDTQYF.

CDR3 in DNA: TGTGCCAGCAGCAGGGACATGATCAATCAGCCCCAGCATTTT. Its translation is CASSRDMINQPQHF. This chain links TRBV2 with TRBJ1-5; TRBD1 is a possible D gene (6 bases). Deletions cut 6 bases from V and 3 bases from J, with 12 bases between. The CDR3 has 14 amino acids. Looked up from germline, CDR1 is SNHLY and CDR2 is FYNNEI.

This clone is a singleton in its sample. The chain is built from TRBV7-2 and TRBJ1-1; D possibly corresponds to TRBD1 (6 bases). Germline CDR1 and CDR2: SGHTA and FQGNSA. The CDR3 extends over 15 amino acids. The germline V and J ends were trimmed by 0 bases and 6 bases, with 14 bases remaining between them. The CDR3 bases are TGTGCCAGCAGCTTAGCAGTCGGGACAACTGCTGAAGCTTTCTTT. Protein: CASSLAVGTTAEAFF.

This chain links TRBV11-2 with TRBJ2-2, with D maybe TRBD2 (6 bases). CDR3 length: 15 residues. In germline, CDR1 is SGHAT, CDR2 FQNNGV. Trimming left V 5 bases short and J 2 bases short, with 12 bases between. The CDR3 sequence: CASSAPGVNTGELFF. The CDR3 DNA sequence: TGTGCCAGCAGCGCCCCGGGAGTAAACACCGGGGAGCTGTTTTTT.

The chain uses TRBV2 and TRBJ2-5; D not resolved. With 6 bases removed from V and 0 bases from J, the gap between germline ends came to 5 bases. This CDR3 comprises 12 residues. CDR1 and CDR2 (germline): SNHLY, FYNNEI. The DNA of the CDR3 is TGTGCCAGCAGCCGGGACCAAGAGACCCAGTACTTC. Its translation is CASSRDQETQYF.

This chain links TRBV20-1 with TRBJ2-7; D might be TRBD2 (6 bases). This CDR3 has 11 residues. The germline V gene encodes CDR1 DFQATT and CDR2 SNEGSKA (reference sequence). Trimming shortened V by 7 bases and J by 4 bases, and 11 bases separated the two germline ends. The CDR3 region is CSVAGSYEQYF. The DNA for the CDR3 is TGCAGTGTGGCGGGATCTTACGAGCAGTACTTC.

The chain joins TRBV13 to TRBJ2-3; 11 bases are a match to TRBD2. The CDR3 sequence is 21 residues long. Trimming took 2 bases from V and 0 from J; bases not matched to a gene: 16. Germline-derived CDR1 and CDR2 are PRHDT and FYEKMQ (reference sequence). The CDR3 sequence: CASSLLAGGPLFPSSTDTQYF. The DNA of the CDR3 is TGTGCCAGCAGCTTACTAGCGGGGGGCCCTCTTTTCCCATCTAGCACAGATACGCAGTATTTT.

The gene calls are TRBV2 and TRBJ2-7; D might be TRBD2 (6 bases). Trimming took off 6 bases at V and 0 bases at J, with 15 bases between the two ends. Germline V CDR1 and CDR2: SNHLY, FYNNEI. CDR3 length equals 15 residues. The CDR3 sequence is CASRFPGLSSYEQYF. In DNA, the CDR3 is TGTGCCAGCAGATTTCCGGGACTGAGCTCCTACGAGCAGTACTTC. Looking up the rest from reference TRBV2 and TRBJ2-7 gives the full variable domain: EPEVTQTPSHQVTQMGQEVILRCVPISNHLYFYWYRQILGQKVEFLVSFYNNEISEKSEIFDDQFSVERPDGSNFTLKIRSTKLEDSAMYFCASRFPGLSSYEQYFGPGTRLTVT.

This CDR3 is CASSPGTGDGELFF. The CDR3 DNA reads TGTGCCAGCAGTCCCGGGACAGGGGACGGGGAGCTGTTTTTT. The chain carries TRBV6-4 and TRBJ2-2; 10 nucleotides line up with TRBD1. The CDR3 is made up of 14 amino acids. J was trimmed by 7 bases and V by 5 bases; bases with no gene match: 4. CDR1 is MRHNA and CDR2 is SNTAGT in the germline V gene.

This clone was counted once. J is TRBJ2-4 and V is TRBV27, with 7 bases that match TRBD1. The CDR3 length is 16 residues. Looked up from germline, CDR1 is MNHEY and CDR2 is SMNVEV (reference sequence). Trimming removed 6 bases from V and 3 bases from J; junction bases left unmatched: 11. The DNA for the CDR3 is TGTGCCAGCAGGTCAACTCGACAGGGTGGCAAAAACATTCAGTACTTC. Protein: CASRSTRQGGKNIQYF.

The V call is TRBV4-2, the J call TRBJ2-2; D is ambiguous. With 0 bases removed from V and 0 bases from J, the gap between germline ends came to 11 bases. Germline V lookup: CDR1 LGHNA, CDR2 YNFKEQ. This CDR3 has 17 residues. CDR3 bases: TGTGCCAGCAGCCAAGAGGGTGGGCTCGCGAACACCGGGGAGCTGTTTTTT. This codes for CASSQEGGLANTGELFF.

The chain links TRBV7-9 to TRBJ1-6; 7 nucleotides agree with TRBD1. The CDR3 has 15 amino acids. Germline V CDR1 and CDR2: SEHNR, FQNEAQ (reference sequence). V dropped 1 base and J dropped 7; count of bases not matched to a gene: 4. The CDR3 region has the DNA TGTGCCAGCAGCTTAGTTTCCAGGGGGAATTCACCCCTCCACTTT. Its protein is CASSLVSRGNSPLHF.

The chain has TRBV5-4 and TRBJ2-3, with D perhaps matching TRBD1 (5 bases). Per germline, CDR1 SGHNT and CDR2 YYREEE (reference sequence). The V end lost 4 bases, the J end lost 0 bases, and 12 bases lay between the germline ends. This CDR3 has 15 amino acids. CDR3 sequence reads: CASSRTGSSTDTQYF. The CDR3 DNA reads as TGTGCCAGCAGCCGTACAGGATCTAGCACAGATACGCAGTATTTT.

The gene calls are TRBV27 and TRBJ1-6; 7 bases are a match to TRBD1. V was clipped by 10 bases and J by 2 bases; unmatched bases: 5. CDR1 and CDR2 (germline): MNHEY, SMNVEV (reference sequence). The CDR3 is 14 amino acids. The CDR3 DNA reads TGTGCCACCCGACAGGGCCCCTATAATTCACCCCTCCACTTT. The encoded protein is CATRQGPYNSPLHF.

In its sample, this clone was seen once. The CDR3 protein is CASSQDSRGYTF. CDR3 nucleotides: TGTGCCAGCAGCCAAGATAGTCGCGGCTACACCTTC. V usage is TRBV14 and J usage is TRBJ1-2; no clear D gene. This CDR3 has 12 residues. Germline V gene data show CDR1 as SGHDN and CDR2 as FVKESK. The V and J ends lost 0 bases and 8 bases respectively, with 7 bases between them.

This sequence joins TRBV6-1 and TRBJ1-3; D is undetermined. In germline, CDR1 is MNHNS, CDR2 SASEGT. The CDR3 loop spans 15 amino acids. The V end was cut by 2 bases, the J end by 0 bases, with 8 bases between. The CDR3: CASSENFSSGNTIYF. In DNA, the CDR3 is TGTGCCAGCAGTGAAAATTTCAGCTCTGGAAACACCATATATTTT.

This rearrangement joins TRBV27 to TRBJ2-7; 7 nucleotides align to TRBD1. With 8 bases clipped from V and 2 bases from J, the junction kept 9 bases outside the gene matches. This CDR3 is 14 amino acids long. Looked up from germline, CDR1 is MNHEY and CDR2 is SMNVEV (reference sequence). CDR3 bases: TGTGCCAGCCATAGACAGGGTTCTACCTACGAGCAGTACTTC. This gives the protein CASHRQGSTYEQYF.

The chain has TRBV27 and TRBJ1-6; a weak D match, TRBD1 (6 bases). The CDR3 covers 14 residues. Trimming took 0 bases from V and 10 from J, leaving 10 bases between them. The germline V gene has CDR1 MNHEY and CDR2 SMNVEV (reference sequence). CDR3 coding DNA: TGTGCCAGCAGTTTATCGGACAGCAGGTCACCCCTCCACTTT. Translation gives CASSLSDSRSPLHF.

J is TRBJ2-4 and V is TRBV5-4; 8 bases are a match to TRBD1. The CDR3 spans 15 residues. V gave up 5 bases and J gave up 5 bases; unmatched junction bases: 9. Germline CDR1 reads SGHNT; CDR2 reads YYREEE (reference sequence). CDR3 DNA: TGTGCCAGCAGTACCGGGACAGGTATCCAAAACATTCAGTACTTC. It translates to CASSTGTGIQNIQYF.

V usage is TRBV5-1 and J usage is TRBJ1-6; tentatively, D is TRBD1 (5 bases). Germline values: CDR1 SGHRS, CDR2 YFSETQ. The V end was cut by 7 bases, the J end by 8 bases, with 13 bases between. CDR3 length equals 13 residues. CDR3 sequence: CASSGQRDSPLHF. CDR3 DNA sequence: TGCGCCAGCTCAGGGCAGCGGGATTCACCCCTCCACTTT.

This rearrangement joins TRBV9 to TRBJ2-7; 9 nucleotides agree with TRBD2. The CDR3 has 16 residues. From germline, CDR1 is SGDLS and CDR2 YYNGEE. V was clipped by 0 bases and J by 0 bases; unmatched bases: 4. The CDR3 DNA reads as TGTGCCAGCAGCGTAGGCCAGGGACTAGCCTCCTACGAGCAGTACTTC. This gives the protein CASSVGQGLASYEQYF.